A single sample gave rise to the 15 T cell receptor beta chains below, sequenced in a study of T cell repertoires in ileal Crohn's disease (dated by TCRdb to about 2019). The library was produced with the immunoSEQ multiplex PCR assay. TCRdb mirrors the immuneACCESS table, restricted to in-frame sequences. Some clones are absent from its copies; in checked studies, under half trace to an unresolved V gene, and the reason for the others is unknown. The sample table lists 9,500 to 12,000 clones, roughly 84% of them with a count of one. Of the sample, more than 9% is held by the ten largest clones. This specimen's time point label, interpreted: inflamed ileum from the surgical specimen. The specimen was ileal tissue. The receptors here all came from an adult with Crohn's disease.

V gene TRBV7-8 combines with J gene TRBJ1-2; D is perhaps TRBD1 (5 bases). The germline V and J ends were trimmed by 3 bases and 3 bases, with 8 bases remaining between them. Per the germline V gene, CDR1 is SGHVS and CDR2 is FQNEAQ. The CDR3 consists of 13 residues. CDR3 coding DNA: TGTGCCAGCAGCTTCGGGGGGGACTATGGCTACACCTTC. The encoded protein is CASSFGGDYGYTF.

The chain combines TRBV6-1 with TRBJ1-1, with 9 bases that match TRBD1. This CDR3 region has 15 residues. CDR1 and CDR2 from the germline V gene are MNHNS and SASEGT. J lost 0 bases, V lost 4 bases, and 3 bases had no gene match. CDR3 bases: TGTGCCAGCAGTGGACAGGGGGTGATGAACACTGAAGCTTTCTTT. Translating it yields CASSGQGVMNTEAFF.

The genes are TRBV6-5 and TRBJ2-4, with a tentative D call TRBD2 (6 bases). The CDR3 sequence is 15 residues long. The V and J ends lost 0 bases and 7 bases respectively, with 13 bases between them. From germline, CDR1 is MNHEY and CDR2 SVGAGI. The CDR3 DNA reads TGTGCCAGCAGTTACTCAAGACTAGGCGGGAACATTCAGTACTTC. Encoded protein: CASSYSRLGGNIQYF.

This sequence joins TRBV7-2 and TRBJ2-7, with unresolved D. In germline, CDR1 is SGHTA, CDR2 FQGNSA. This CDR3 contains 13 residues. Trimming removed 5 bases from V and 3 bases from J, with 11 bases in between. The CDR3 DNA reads TGTGCCAGCAGCCCAAGGATCAACTACGAGCAGTACTTC. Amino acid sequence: CASSPRINYEQYF.

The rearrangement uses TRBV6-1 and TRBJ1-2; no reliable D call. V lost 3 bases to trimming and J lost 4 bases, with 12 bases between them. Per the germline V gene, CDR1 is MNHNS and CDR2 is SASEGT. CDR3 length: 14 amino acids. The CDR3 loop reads CASSETPPPYGYTF. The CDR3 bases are TGTGCCAGCAGTGAGACTCCTCCACCCTATGGCTACACCTTC.

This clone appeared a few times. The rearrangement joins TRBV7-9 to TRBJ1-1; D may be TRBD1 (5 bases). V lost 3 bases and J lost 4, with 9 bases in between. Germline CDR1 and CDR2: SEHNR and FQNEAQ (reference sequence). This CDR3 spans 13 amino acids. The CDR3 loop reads CASSLSQGTEAFF. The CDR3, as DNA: TGTGCCAGCAGCTTGTCCCAGGGCACTGAAGCTTTCTTT.

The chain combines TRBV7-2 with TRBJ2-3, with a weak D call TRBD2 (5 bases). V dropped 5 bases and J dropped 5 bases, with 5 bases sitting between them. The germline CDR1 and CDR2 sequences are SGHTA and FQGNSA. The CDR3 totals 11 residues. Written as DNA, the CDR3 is TGTGCCAGCAGCCGGGGAGATACGCAGTATTTT. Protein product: CASSRGDTQYF.

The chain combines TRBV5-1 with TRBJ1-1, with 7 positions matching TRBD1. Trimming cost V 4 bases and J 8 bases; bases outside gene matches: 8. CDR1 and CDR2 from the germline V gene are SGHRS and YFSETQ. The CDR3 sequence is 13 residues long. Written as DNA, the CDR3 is TGCGCCAGCAGCAAAGGGGGACAGTACGAAGCTTTCTTT. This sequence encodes CASSKGGQYEAFF. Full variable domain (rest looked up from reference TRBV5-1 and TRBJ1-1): KAGVTQTPRYLIKTRGQQVTLSCSPISGHRSVSWYQQTPGQGLQFLFEYFSETQRNKGNFPGRFSGRQFSNSRSEMNVSTLELGDSALYLCASSKGGQYEAFFGQGTRLTVV.

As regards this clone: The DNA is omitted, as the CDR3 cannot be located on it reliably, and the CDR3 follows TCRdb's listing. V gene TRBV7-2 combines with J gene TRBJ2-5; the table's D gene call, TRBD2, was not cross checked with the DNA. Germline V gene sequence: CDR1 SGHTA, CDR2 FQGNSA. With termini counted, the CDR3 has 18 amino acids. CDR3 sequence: CASSILGTSGRARETQYF.

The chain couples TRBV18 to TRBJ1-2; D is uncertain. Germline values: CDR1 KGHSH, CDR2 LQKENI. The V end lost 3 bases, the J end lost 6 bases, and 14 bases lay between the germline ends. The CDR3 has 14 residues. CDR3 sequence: CASSPDSWGDGYTF. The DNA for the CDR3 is TGTGCCAGCTCACCTGACTCATGGGGTGATGGCTACACCTTC.

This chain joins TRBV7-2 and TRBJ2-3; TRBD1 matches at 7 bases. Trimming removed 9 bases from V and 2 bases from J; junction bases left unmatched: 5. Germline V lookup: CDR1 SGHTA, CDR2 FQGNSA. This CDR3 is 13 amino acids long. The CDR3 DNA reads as TGTGCCAGACGGGACAGATCCACAGATACGCAGTATTTT. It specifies CARRDRSTDTQYF.

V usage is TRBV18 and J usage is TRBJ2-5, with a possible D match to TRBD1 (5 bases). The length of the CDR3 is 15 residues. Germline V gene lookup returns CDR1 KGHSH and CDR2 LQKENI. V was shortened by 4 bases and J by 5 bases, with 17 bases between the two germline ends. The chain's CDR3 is CASSRNQQAGETQYF. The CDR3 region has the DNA TGTGCCAGCTCACGAAACCAACAGGCTGGGGAGACCCAGTACTTC.

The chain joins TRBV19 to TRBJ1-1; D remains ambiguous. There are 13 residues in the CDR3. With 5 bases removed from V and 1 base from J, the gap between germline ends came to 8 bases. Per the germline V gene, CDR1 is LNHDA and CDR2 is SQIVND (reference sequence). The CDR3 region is CASSFRTNTEAFF. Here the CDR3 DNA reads TGTGCCAGTAGTTTTCGAACGAACACTGAAGCTTTCTTT.

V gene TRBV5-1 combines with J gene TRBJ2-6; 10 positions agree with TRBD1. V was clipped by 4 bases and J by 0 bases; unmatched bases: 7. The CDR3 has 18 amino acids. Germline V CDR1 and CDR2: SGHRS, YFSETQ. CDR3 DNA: TGCGCCAGCAGCCTCAGACAGGGGGCCCTCTCTGGGGCCAACGTCCTGACTTTC. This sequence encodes CASSLRQGALSGANVLTF.

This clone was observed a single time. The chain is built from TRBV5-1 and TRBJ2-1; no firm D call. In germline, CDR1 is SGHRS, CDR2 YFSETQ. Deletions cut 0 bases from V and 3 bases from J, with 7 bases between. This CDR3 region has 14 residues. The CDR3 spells CASSLDSGYNEQFF. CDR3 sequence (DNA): TGCGCCAGCAGCTTGGATTCTGGCTACAATGAGCAGTTCTTC.